This passage covers 2 T cell receptor beta chains from one sample sequenced in a study of shared clonotypes between healthy human individuals (dated by TCRdb to between 2020 and 2021). The library relied on the immunoSEQ multiplex PCR assay. What TCRdb holds here is the immuneACCESS table cut down to in-frame rearrangements. Part of the clones is not present; checked against another copy, under half of the missing clones reflect an unresolved V gene, and the others are unexplained. The sample data list hundreds of thousands of clones, and approximately 79% of these were observed just once. 1.7% of the sample goes to the ten largest clones. The specimen was memory CD4+ T cells sorted from blood. The sample's cell subset or site label, decoded: CD45RA-negative fraction. These TCRs come from a woman aged 30 to 39 in good health.

This chain joins TRBV25-1 and TRBJ1-6; 9 nucleotides line up with TRBD1. Germline values: CDR1 MGHDK, CDR2 SYGVNS. V lost 4 bases, J lost 7 bases, and 5 bases stayed unmatched. This CDR3 has 15 amino acids. This CDR3 reads CASSGTGTGNSPLHF. CDR3 DNA sequence: TGTGCCAGCAGTGGAACCGGGACAGGGAATTCACCCCTCCACTTT.

The chain couples TRBV5-1 to TRBJ2-3, with D perhaps TRBD2 (5 bases). Looked up from germline, CDR1 is SGHRS and CDR2 is YFSETQ. V lost 0 bases and J lost 0, with 11 bases in between. CDR3 size: 16 residues. CDR3 bases: TGCGCCAGCAGCTTGGTGGCGGACTTTAGCACAGATACGCAGTATTTT. Translated: CASSLVADFSTDTQYF.